These T cell receptor beta chains were read from a single sample in a study of early T cells in non-severe SARS-CoV-2 infection. TCRdb analysed the 5' RACE reads with MiXCR anew, one entry per CDR3 protein. Found here are approximately 120,000 distinct CDR3 sequences, about 16% of them singletons; the top ten hold about a fifth. The sample consisted of whole blood. These receptors originate from an adult who was a healthcare worker with PCR-confirmed SARS-CoV-2 infection or an uninfected control (not recorded which). The CDR3 runs from the conserved cysteine through the conserved F or W.

v_gene: TRBV9; j_gene: TRBJ1-2; CDR3aa: CASSPWASGASDGYTF
v_gene: TRBV10-2; j_gene: TRBJ2-7; CDR3aa: CASSMTGNEQYF
v_gene: TRBV7-8; j_gene: TRBJ1-4; CDR3aa: CASSFDLGSSEKLFF
v_gene: TRBV7-9; j_gene: TRBJ2-7; CDR3aa: CASSSMRDEQYF
v_gene: TRBV5-5; j_gene: TRBJ2-2; CDR3aa: CASSSRSLTGELFF
v_gene: TRBV29-1; j_gene: TRBJ1-1; CDR3aa: CSVGDRVGTFF
v_gene: TRBV7-2; j_gene: TRBJ1-3; CDR3aa: CASSSENTIYF
v_gene: TRBV12-3/TRBV12-4; j_gene: TRBJ2-7; CDR3aa: CASSGGQAYEQYF
v_gene: TRBV7-9; j_gene: TRBJ1-2; CDR3aa: CASSPEGPDYGYTF
v_gene: TRBV20-1; j_gene: TRBJ2-1; CDR3aa: CSAPGDYTLNNEQFF
v_gene: TRBV3-1; j_gene: TRBJ2-3; CDR3aa: CASSPRLAGVLLGLHTQYF
v_gene: TRBV29-1; j_gene: TRBJ2-5; CDR3aa: CSATLYQETQYF
v_gene: TRBV7-2; j_gene: TRBJ1-5; CDR3aa: CASSPRGIYQPQHF
v_gene: TRBV28; j_gene: TRBJ1-4; CDR3aa: CASRAGGTDEKLFF
v_gene: TRBV5-1; j_gene: TRBJ2-3; CDR3aa: CASSLDRTVADTQYF
v_gene: TRBV29-1; j_gene: TRBJ1-3; CDR3aa: CSVQGGESGNTIYF
v_gene: TRBV18; j_gene: TRBJ1-2; CDR3aa: CASSPGDGYTF
v_gene: TRBV6-2/TRBV6-3; j_gene: TRBJ2-1; CDR3aa: CASSYSGTSGGFYNEQFF
v_gene: TRBV11-2; j_gene: TRBJ2-1; CDR3aa: CASSLGGGSAYNEQFF
v_gene: TRBV4-2; j_gene: TRBJ1-1; CDR3aa: CASSQAVQGKNTEAFF
v_gene: TRBV29-1; j_gene: TRBJ2-3; CDR3aa: CSVEDPLLGDTQYF
v_gene: TRBV20-1; j_gene: TRBJ1-1; CDR3aa: CSAIQVNTEAFF
v_gene: TRBV25-1; j_gene: TRBJ2-7; CDR3aa: CAAGFREQYF
v_gene: TRBV7-8; j_gene: TRBJ2-2; CDR3aa: CATGWASGQLNTGELFF
v_gene: TRBV12-3/TRBV12-4; j_gene: TRBJ1-4; CDR3aa: CASSFGAFIATNEKLFF
v_gene: TRBV5-1; j_gene: TRBJ2-1; CDR3aa: CASSLGEPTIYNEQFF
v_gene: TRBV12-3/TRBV12-4; j_gene: TRBJ2-1; CDR3aa: CASTPELGSGGPSYNEQFF
v_gene: TRBV20-1; j_gene: TRBJ2-7; CDR3aa: CSASTDPYEQYF
v_gene: TRBV20-1; j_gene: TRBJ1-3; CDR3aa: CSARLRQGSRTGNTIYF
v_gene: TRBV6-6; j_gene: TRBJ2-7; CDR3aa: CASREQLNEQYF
v_gene: TRBV19; j_gene: TRBJ1-4; CDR3aa: CASKDREAGANEKLFF
v_gene: TRBV12-3/TRBV12-4; j_gene: TRBJ1-1; CDR3aa: CASSLSSGGGTEAFF
v_gene: TRBV6-1; j_gene: TRBJ1-6; CDR3aa: CASSAEGFSSPLHF
v_gene: TRBV6-1; j_gene: TRBJ2-3; CDR3aa: CASRGPGTSRTDTQYF
v_gene: TRBV29-1; j_gene: TRBJ1-1; CDR3aa: CSGTGTGDTEAFF
v_gene: TRBV5-5; j_gene: TRBJ1-1; CDR3aa: CASSWNTEAFF
v_gene: TRBV30; j_gene: TRBJ1-4; CDR3aa: CAWSAGTAEKLFF
v_gene: TRBV20-1; j_gene: TRBJ2-3; CDR3aa: CSASNSDVGTDTQYF
v_gene: TRBV18; j_gene: TRBJ2-5; CDR3aa: CASSPEQGIETQYF